What follows are 23 T cell receptor beta chains derived from one specimen sequenced in a study of T cells in Graves' hyperthyroidism and ophthalmopathy. Amplified regions were TCR beta CDR3 sequences from RNA transcripts. The HTBI primer set drove a first-round RT-PCR of the TCR CDR3. TCRdb independently ran MiXCR on the multiplex PCR reads; one entry per CDR3 protein. The sample carries 550,000 to 700,000 distinct CDR3 sequences, under 60% recorded once. The sample comprised peripheral blood or thyroid tissue (not recorded which). The receptor source for this set is an adult woman with Graves' disease, either hyperthyroidism or ophthalmopathy (not recorded which).

This clonotype was detected only a few times. The CDR3 nucleotides read TGTGCCAGCAGAGCTAGCGGCACGGCCGGGGAGCTGTTTTTT. This translates into CASRASGTAGELFF. V gene TRBV27 combines with J gene TRBJ2-2; TRBD2 aligns across 7 bases. J was trimmed by 6 bases and V by 6 bases; bases with no gene match: 7. The germline gives CDR1 MNHEY, CDR2 SMNVEV (reference sequence). This CDR3 is 14 amino acids long.

This clonotype was seen repeatedly, ten times or more. V and J are TRBV2 and TRBJ1-3; the D gene is possibly TRBD1 (6 bases). Trimming removed 5 bases at V and 3 bases at J, with 14 bases between. CDR1 is SNHLY and CDR2 is FYNNEI in the germline V gene. The CDR3 spans 15 residues. CDR3 loop: CASSRLDRIGNTIYF. The DNA for the CDR3 is TGTGCCAGCAGTCGGCTTGACAGGATTGGAAACACCATATATTTT.

This clonotype has at least ten counts. This sequence joins TRBV20-1 and TRBJ2-6; 8 bases fit TRBD2. Germline loops: CDR1 DFQATT, CDR2 SNEGSKA (reference sequence). The V gene end was trimmed by 2 bases and the J gene end by 4 bases; junction bases not matched to a gene: 13. CDR3 length equals 18 residues. In nucleotides, the CDR3 is TGCAGTGCTAGACCCCCAAGGGGTCGGGGGGGAGGGGCCAACGTCCTGACTTTC. Amino acids: CSARPPRGRGGGANVLTF.

This clonotype was observed many times. The gene calls are TRBV20-1 and TRBJ2-7; the match to TRBD1 covers 11 bases. CDR3 size: 15 residues. The V gene end was trimmed by 4 bases and the J gene end by 7 bases; junction bases not matched to a gene: 12. Germline V gives CDR1 DFQATT, CDR2 SNEGSKA (reference sequence). This chain's CDR3 is CSAMVAGQGGGEQYF. The CDR3 nucleotides are TGCAGTGCTATGGTGGCGGGACAGGGGGGCGGGGAGCAGTACTTC.

About this clonotype itself: Germline is not matched at one junction end, which may reflect a read error. The chain joins TRBV10-1 to TRBJ1-1; D remains unclear. The CDR3 is made up of 16 amino acids. The germline V gene has CDR1 WNHNN and CDR2 SYGVQD (reference sequence). This CDR3 reads CASGESELGRNTEAFF. For the CDR3, the DNA is TGCGCCAGCGGTGAGTCGGAGTTGGGTCGGAACACTGAAGCTTTCTTT.

The chain is built from TRBV20-1 and TRBJ2-7, with 14 positions matching TRBD2. The CDR3 consists of 14 residues. V gave up 6 bases and J gave up 7 bases; unmatched junction bases: 8. Germline V gives CDR1 DFQATT, CDR2 SNEGSKA (reference sequence). CDR3 DNA sequence: TGCAGTGCGGCACCGGGACTAGCGGGAGATGAGCAGTACTTC. Encoded protein: CSAAPGLAGDEQYF.

This clonotype was detected only a few times. The chain combines TRBV25-1 with TRBJ1-2; D is possibly TRBD1 (5 bases). V was trimmed by 2 bases and J by 4 bases, leaving 14 bases between them. This CDR3 region has 15 residues. Germline values: CDR1 MGHDK, CDR2 SYGVNS. In DNA, the CDR3 is TGTGCCAGCAGTGAAAGGGCGGGACCGACCTATGGCTACACCTTC. Its translation is CASSERAGPTYGYTF.

This chain links TRBV7-8 with TRBJ2-5; 10 nucleotides align to TRBD2. Germline-derived CDR1 and CDR2 are SGHVS and FQNEAQ. Trimming cost V 2 bases and J 4 bases; bases outside gene matches: 7. This CDR3 contains 16 residues. The CDR3 bases are TGTGCCAGCAGCTTACCCCTGCGACTAGCGGGAGAGACCCAGTACTTC. This gives the protein CASSLPLRLAGETQYF. Filled out from reference TRBV7-8 and TRBJ2-5, the complete variable domain reads GAGVSQSPRYKVAKRGQDVALRCDPISGHVSLFWYQQALGQGPEFLTYFQNEAQLDKSGLPSDRFFAERPEGSVSTLKIQRTQQEDSAVYLCASSLPLRLAGETQYFGPGTRLLVL.

With respect to this clonotype: One base away lies a much larger clone, so this may be a sequencing read error. V gene TRBV12-3 or TRBV12-4 combines with J gene TRBJ2-2; 8 nucleotides agree with TRBD2. After removal of 3 bases from V and 4 bases from J, the junction contained 4 bases not matched to a gene. The CDR3 loop spans 15 amino acids. CDR3 loop: CASSFSGRSTGELFF. The DNA of the CDR3 is TGTGCCAGCAGTTTCAGCGGGAGAAGCACCGGGGAGCTGTTTTTT.

The V and J genes are TRBV5-1 and TRBJ2-1, with D unresolved. Germline CDR1 is SGHRS and CDR2 is YFSETQ. V was trimmed by 7 bases and J by 3 bases, leaving 8 bases between them. This CDR3 comprises 12 residues. CDR3 region: CASWALYNEQFF. The CDR3 bases are TGCGCCAGCTGGGCCCTCTACAATGAGCAGTTCTTC.

This clonotype was seen repeatedly, ten times or more. The chain has TRBV12-3 or TRBV12-4 and TRBJ2-2; D remains ambiguous. This CDR3 comprises 12 residues. The V gene lost 4 bases and the J gene lost 7 bases, with 7 bases spanning the gap. CDR3 nucleotide sequence: TGTGCCAGCAGTTGGGCCGACGGGGAGCTGTTTTTT. Protein: CASSWADGELFF.

This chain joins TRBV19 and TRBJ2-7; 8 positions match TRBD1. The CDR3 spans 15 residues. V lost 7 bases to trimming and J lost 5 bases; unmatched junction nucleotides: 13. Germline lookup yields CDR1 LNHDA and CDR2 SQIVND (reference sequence). The CDR3 loop reads CASTRTGTGSDEQYF. The CDR3 DNA reads TGTGCCAGTACCCGAACCGGGACAGGTTCCGACGAGCAGTACTTC.

In its sample, this clonotype was seen many times. This chain links TRBV20-1 with TRBJ1-4, with D uncertain. CDR3 length: 14 residues. V shed 3 bases and J shed 6 bases, with 14 bases lying between them. CDR1 DFQATT and CDR2 SNEGSKA come from the germline V gene (reference sequence). DNA for the CDR3: TGCAGTGCTAGCTCAGACGTGGCGGATGAAAAACTGTTTTTT. This codes for CSASSDVADEKLFF.

In this sample, this clonotype turned up once. An end of the junction differs from the germline gene, which may be a read error. The chain is built from TRBV24-1 and TRBJ1-5, with D possibly being TRBD1 (6 bases). Germline loops: CDR1 KGHDR, CDR2 SFDVKD. CDR3 length: 15 amino acids. CDR3 nucleotides: TGTGCCACTAGTGACCGGGACAAGGGTCGATGGGCCCAGCATTTT. It is translated as CATSDRDKGRWAQHF.

A remark on this clonotype: As the CDR3 is not closed by the conserved phenylalanine or tryptophan, this likely results from a read error. The chain employs TRBV12-3 or TRBV12-4 and TRBJ1-2; D uncertain. The CDR3 is 12 residues long. The chain's CDR3 is CASSSADYVYTS. DNA of the CDR3: TGTGCCAGCAGCTCAGCGGACTATGTCTACACCTCC.

This clonotype was seen many times. The DNA for the CDR3 is TGTGCCAGCAGGGGAGGGACAGGGATGAACACCGGGGAGCTGTTTTTT. Its protein product is CASRGGTGMNTGELFF. The chain employs TRBV7-9 and TRBJ2-2; 9 bases match TRBD1. This CDR3 comprises 16 residues. V shed 6 bases, J shed 1 base, and the junction held 6 bases outside the gene matches. Germline loops: CDR1 SEHNR, CDR2 FQNEAQ (reference sequence).

CDR3 nucleotides: TGTGCCAGCAGCGTCGGTTTTCGTTCACCCCTCCACTTT. Encoded protein: CASSVGFRSPLHF. This chain uses TRBV9 with TRBJ1-6; D gene ambiguous. This CDR3 has 13 amino acids. Trimming cost V 2 bases and J 9 bases, with 9 bases left between them. Germline CDR1 and CDR2: SGDLS and YYNGEE.

Turning to this clonotype: Just one base apart from a much larger clone, this may be a read error. The V and J genes are TRBV5-1 and TRBJ2-7, with D perhaps matching TRBD1 or TRBD2 (5 bases each). Germline-derived CDR1 and CDR2 are SGHRS and YFSETQ. The length of the CDR3 is 14 residues. For the CDR3, the DNA is TGCGCCAGCAGCCTCCATCGAGGGGATCTCGAGCAGAACTTC. Protein: CASSLHRGDLEQNF.

The V and J genes are TRBV6-1 and TRBJ2-6, with D possibly being TRBD1 or TRBD2 (5 bases each). The ends were cut back, 6 bases at V and 2 bases at J, with 14 bases in the middle. Germline-derived CDR1 and CDR2 are MNHNS and SASEGT. The CDR3 runs to 16 residues. DNA for the CDR3: TGTGCCAGCAGCGACGGGGCAGGGACTGGGGCCAACGTCCTGACTTTC. It yields the protein CASSDGAGTGANVLTF.

The CDR3 sequence: CASSLFRSTFSSYEQYF. Written as DNA, the CDR3 is TGTGCCAGCAGTTTATTTAGGAGCACGTTCAGCTCCTACGAGCAGTACTTC. V usage is TRBV28 and J usage is TRBJ2-7; the D is unclear. V was trimmed by 1 base and J by 0 bases, leaving 16 bases between them. This CDR3 has 17 amino acids. CDR1 MDHEN and CDR2 SYDVKM come from the germline V gene. Drawing the rest from reference TRBV28 and TRBJ2-7, the complete variable domain is DVKVTQSSRYLVKRTGEKVFLECVQDMDHENMFWYRQDPGLGLRLIYFSYDVKMKEKGDIPEGYSVSREKKERFSLILESASTNQTSMYLCASSLFRSTFSSYEQYFGPGTRLTVT.

This clonotype was picked up many times. This chain uses TRBV6-4 with TRBJ1-1; D call uncertain. CDR3 length equals 15 residues. The V end was cut by 6 bases, the J end by 1 base, with 15 bases between. Per the germline V gene, CDR1 is MRHNA and CDR2 is SNTAGT. The chain's CDR3 is CASRPNPTTNTEAFF. CDR3 sequence (DNA): TGTGCCAGCAGACCGAACCCCACAACGAACACTGAAGCTTTCTTT.

Comments on this clonotype: At one of its ends the junction is not consistent with the germline gene, which may arise from a read error. V usage is TRBV10-3 and J usage is TRBJ2-2, with 7 bases fitting TRBD2. Germline V gene lookup returns CDR1 ENHRY and CDR2 SYGVKD. The CDR3 has 13 amino acids. CDR3 sequence: CAISAGGGGELFF. For the CDR3, the DNA is TGTGCCATCAGTGCGGGAGGAGGCGGGGAGCTATTTTTT.

The CDR3 loop reads CAGTGPRPSSGNTIYF. The CDR3 DNA is TGTGCCGGGACGGGCCCTCGTCCGAGCTCTGGAAACACCATATATTTT. V and J are TRBV19 and TRBJ1-3; a possible D gene is TRBD1 (5 bases). There are 16 residues in the CDR3. Germline loops: CDR1 LNHDA, CDR2 SQIVND (reference sequence). V lost 11 bases and J lost 0, with 20 bases in between.